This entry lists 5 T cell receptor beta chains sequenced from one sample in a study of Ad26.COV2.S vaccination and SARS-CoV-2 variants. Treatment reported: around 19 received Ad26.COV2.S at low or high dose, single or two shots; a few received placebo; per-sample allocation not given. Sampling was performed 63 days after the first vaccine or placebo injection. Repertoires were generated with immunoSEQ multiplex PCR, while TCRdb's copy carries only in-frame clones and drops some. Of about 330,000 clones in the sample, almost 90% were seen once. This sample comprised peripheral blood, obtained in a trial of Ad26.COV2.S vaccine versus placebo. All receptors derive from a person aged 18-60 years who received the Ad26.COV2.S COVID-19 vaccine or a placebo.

CDR3 nucleotide sequence: TGTGCCAGCAGCTTCGCCGGGACTAGCGGCACCGGGGAGCTGTTTTTT. Translated, it gives CASSFAGTSGTGELFF. V gene TRBV9 combines with J gene TRBJ2-2; 11 bases are a match to TRBD2. The CDR3 runs to 16 residues. Trimming cost V 4 bases and J 4 bases; bases outside gene matches: 6. CDR1 is SGDLS, CDR2 YYNGEE, per germline.

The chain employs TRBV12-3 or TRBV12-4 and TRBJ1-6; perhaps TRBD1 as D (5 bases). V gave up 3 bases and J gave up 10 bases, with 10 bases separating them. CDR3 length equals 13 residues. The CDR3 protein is CASSFDRSSPLHF. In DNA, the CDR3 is TGTGCCAGCAGTTTTGACAGAAGCTCACCCCTCCACTTT.

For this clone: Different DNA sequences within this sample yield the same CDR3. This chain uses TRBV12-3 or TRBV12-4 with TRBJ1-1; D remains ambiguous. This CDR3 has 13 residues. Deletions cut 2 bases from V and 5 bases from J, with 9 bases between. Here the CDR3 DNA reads TGTGCCAGCAGTTTAATCGGTGGGACTGAAGCTTTCTTT. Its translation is CASSLIGGTEAFF.

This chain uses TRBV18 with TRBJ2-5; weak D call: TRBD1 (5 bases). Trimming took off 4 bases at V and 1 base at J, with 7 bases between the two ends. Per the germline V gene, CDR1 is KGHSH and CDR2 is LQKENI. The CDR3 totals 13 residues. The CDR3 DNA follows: TGTGCCAGCTCACAGGGGTCCCAAGAGACCCAGTACTTC. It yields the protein CASSQGSQETQYF.

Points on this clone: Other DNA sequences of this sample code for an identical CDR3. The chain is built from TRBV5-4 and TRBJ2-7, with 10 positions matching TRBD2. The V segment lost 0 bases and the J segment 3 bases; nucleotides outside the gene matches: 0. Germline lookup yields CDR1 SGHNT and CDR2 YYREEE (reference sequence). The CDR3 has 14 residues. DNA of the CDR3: TGTGCCAGCAGCTTGGGGACTAGCGGCTACGAGCAGTACGTC. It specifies CASSLGTSGYEQYV.